The 8 T cell receptor beta chains in this list originate from one sample, sequenced in a study of monozygotic twins with inflammatory bowel disease (dated by TCRdb to about 2019). Libraries were constructed by 5' RACE. Instrument used: Illumina HiSeq 2500. TCRdb reprocessed the sequencing reads and holds a single record per CDR3 protein sequence, with no DNA. The sample's table lists a count of 420,000 or so distinct CDR3 sequences. The ten most abundant clones make up 2% to 2.5% of the sample. Sequenced sample: blood. The receptors stem from a human donor with ulcerative colitis or Crohn's disease, or a healthy co-twin of an affected twin (not recorded which).

The chain links TRBV24-1 to TRBJ2-5; checking the TCRdb D call of TRBD1 is not possible without DNA. This CDR3 has 18 residues. The germline V gene encodes CDR1 KGHDR and CDR2 SFDVKD. The CDR3 region is CATSGPGTGGLNQETQYF.

This chain connects TRBV15 to TRBJ1-5. The CDR3 is made up of 13 amino acids. Per germline, CDR1 LNHNV and CDR2 YYDKDF (reference sequence). The CDR3 here is CATSREVLQPQHF.

The chain joins TRBV27 to TRBJ1-5. Germline V gene data show CDR1 as MNHEY and CDR2 as SMNVEV (reference sequence). CDR3 length: 13 residues. The CDR3 is CASSFRRNQPQHF.

The gene calls are TRBV19 and TRBJ1-5; there is no DNA to check the TCRdb D call of TRBD1. This CDR3 has 12 amino acids. The germline V gene has CDR1 LNHDA and CDR2 SQIVND (reference sequence). The CDR3 loop is CASRTGSQPQHF.

This chain joins TRBV7-9 and TRBJ1-6; the TCRdb call, TRBD1, lacks DNA for checking. CDR1 SEHNR and CDR2 FQNEAQ come from the germline V gene (reference sequence). CDR3 length equals 17 residues. CDR3 amino acids: CASSPGQISSYNSPLHF.

The chain uses TRBV24-1 and TRBJ2-3; as DNA is missing, the TRBD2 call by TCRdb cannot be tested. The CDR3 is made up of 17 amino acids. The germline V gene has CDR1 KGHDR and CDR2 SFDVKD. CDR3 amino acids: CATSDLSGPPHADTQYF.

The CDR3 sequence is CASSFPSGLSSYNEQFF. The chain is built from TRBV7-6 and TRBJ2-1; absent DNA, TCRdb's TRBD2 call cannot be checked. Germline V gives CDR1 SGHVS, CDR2 FNYEAQ. The CDR3 has 17 amino acids. Supplemented by reference TRBV7-6 and TRBJ2-1, the full variable domain reads GAGVSQSPRYKVTKRGQDVALRCDPISGHVSLYWYRQALGQGPEFLTYFNYEAQQDKSGLPNDRFSAERPEGSISTLTIQRTEQRDSAMYRCASSFPSGLSSYNEQFFGPGTRLTVL.

This chain's CDR3 is CASSYRVAPNEKLFF. The gene calls are TRBV12-3 or TRBV12-4 and TRBJ1-4; TCRdb's D gene call, TRBD1, goes unchecked for lack of DNA. This CDR3 contains 15 residues.